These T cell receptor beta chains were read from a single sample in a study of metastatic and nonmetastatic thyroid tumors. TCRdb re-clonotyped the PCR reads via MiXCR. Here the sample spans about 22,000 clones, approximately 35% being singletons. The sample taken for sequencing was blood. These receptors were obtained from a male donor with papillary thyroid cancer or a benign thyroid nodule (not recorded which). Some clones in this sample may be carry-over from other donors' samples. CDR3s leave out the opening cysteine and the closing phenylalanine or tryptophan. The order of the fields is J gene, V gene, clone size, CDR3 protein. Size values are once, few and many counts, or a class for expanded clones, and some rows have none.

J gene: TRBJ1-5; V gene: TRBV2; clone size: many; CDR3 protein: ASSEQAQSPQH
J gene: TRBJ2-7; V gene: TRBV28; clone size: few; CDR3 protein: ASSLELAGADYEQY
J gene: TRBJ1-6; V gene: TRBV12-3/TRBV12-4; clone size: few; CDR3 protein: ASRVGDSPLH
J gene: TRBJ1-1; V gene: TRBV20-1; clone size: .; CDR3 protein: SARDLQGNWMNTEAF
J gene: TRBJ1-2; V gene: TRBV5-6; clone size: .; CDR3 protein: ASSLQETYGYT
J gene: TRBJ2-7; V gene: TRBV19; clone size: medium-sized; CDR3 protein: ASRQGRDSSYEQY
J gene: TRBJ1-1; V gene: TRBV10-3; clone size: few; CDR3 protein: AISEYAGNTEAF
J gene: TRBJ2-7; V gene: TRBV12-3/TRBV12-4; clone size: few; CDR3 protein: ASSFWGSEQY
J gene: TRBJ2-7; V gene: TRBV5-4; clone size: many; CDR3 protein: ASSRTSGSYEQY
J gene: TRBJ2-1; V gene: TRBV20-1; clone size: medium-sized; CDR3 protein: SAHPGLDYNEQF
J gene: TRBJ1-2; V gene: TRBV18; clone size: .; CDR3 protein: ASSPLRAASEHT
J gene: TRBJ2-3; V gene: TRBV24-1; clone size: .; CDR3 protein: ATSDPGTSGGVDTQY
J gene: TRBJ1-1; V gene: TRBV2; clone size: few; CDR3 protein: ASIRAGDGEAF
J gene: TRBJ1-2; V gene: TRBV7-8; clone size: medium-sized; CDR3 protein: ASSLMEASVGGYT
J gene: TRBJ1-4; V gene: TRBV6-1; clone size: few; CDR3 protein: ASRRQDKEEKLF
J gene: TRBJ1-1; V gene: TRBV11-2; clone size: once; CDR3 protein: ASSYALGATNTEAF
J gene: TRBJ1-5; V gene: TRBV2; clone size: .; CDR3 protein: ASSAGLNQPQH
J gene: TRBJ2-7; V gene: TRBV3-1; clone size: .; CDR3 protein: ASSTTPSSYEQY
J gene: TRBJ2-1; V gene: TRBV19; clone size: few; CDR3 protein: ASSDRGFYNEQF
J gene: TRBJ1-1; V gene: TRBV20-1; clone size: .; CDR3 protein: SARTVVNTEAF
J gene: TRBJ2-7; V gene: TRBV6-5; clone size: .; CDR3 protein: ASSTSGIVNEQY
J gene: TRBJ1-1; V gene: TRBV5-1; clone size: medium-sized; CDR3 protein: ASSPVRAVDTEAF
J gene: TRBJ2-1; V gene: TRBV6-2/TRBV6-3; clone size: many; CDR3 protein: ASRPTGTIQF
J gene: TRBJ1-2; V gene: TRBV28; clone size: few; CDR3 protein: ASGGFGGYT
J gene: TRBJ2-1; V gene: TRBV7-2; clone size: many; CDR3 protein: ASSGGGLAGNGQF
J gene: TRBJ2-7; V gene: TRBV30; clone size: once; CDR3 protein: AWSGGEIGEQY
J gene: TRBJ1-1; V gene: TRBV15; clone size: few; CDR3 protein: ATSIGGGTEAF
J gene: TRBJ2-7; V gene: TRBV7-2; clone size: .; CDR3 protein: ASSLGTSAYEQY
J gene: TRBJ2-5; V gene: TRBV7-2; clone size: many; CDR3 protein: ASSPPLGTVDQETQY
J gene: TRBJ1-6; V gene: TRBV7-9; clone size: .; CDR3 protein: ASRAYGSYNSPLH
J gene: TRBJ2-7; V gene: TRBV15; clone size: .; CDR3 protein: ATSREGEQY
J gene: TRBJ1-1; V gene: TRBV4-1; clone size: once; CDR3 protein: ASSHITGAEAF
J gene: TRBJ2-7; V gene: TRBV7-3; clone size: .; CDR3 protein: ASSLSPLRYPRGEQY
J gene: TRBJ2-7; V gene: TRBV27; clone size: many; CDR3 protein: ASRDGYSYEQY
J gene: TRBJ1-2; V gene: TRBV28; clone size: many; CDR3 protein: ASTVGAGYGYT
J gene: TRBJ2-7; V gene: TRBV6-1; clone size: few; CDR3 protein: ASSGTGYSYEQY
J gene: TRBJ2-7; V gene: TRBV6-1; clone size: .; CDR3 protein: ASSPRGTSGGYYEQY
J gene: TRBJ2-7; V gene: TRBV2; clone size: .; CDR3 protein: ASRPGQGALEQY
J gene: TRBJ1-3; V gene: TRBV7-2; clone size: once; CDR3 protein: ASSTRTGFGNTIY
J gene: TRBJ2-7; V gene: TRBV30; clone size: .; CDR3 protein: AWSVVQGGREQY
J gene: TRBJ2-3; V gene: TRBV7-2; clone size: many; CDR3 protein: ASSFSGGSRADTQY
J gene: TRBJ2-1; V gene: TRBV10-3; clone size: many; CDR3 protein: AISESGQEQF
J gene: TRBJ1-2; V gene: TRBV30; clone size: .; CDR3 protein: AWSVGGGYT
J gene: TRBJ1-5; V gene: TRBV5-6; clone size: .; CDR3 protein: ASSLAGRRISNQPQH
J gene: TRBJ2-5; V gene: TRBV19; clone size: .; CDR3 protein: ASSIADRAGETQY
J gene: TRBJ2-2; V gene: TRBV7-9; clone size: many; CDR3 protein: ASSSGLAGGGELF
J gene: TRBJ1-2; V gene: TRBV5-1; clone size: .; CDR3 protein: ASSLYLTGMDGYT
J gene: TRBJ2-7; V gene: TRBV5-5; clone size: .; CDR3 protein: ASSLDLDRVAYEQY
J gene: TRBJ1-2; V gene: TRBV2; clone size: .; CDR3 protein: ASAFSGTGGNGYT
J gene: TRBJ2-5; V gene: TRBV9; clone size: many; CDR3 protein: ASSVSGSEETQY
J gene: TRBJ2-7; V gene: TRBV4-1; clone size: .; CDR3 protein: ASSQDQERGPYYEQY